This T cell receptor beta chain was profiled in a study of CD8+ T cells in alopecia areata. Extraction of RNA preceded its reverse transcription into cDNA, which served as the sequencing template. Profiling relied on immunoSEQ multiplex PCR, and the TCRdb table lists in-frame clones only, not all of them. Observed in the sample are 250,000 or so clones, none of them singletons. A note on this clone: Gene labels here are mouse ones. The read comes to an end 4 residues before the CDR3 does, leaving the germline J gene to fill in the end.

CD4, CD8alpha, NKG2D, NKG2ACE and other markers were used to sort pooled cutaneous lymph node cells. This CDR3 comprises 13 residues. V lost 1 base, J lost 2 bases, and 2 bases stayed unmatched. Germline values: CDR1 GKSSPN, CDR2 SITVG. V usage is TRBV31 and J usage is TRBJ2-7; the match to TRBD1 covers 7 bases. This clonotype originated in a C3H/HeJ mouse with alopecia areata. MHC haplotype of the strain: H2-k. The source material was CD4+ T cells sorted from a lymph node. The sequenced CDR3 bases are TGTGCCTGGAGTCCAGGGACAGCCTAT. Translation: CAWSPGTAY. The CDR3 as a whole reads CAWSPGTAYEQYF.